These 28 T cell receptor beta chains originate from one sample sequenced in a study of tumor and adjacent non-tumor tissue in lung cancer. The template was RNA from unsorted bulk tissue. This non-tumor lung sample came from over 3 cm beyond the tumor edge. A modified ARM-PCR protocol with three rounds of nested PCR amplified TCRbeta. TCRdb fed the multiplex PCR reads into MiXCR, producing one record per CDR3 protein. The table lists 40,000 to 60,000 distinct CDR3 sequences, about 68% of them singletons. The sequenced sample consisted of distant non-tumor lung tissue. The receptors were gathered from a woman aged 70-85 years with non-small cell lung cancer.

This chain uses TRBV11-1 with TRBJ1-2; D is ambiguous. This CDR3 is 14 amino acids long. V lost 6 bases, J lost 9 bases, and 20 bases lay in between. In germline, CDR1 is SGHAT, CDR2 FQDESV (reference sequence). The CDR3 DNA follows: TGTGCCAGCAGTCATCCGGGAGTTAGCTACTGCTACACCTTC. It specifies CASSHPGVSYCYTF.

This clonotype was found a few times. Just one base apart from a much larger clone, this may be a read error. This chain joins TRBV5-6 and TRBJ2-7, with D unresolved. Germline CDR1 and CDR2: SGHDT and YYEEEE. CDR3 length equals 15 residues. The CDR3: CVSSFLKAFAYEQYF. The DNA of the CDR3 is TGTGTCAGCAGCTTTCTAAAGGCTTTCGCCTACGAGCAGTACTTC.

On this clonotype: Compared with germline, one end of the junction differs, possibly owing to a read error. This chain connects TRBV29-1 to TRBJ1-2; unclear D gene. The CDR3 is made up of 15 amino acids. Germline V gives CDR1 SQVTM, CDR2 ANQGSEA. CDR3 bases: TGTAGCGTCCTTACCTCCCAACTACTCAACTATGGCTACACCTTC. Its translation: CSVLTSQLLNYGYTF.

For this clonotype: A much larger clone lies a single base off, so this may be a read error. V usage is TRBV4-1 and J usage is TRBJ2-5, with D tentatively TRBD1 (5 bases). Germline loops: CDR1 MGHRA, CDR2 YSYEKL. CDR3 size: 14 residues. V shed 4 bases and J shed 2 bases, with 11 bases lying between them. Here the CDR3 reads CASSPQQAQETQYF. The CDR3 coding sequence is TGCGCCAGCAGCCCCCAACAGGCTCAAGAGACCCAGTACTTC.

This clonotype was recorded many times. The chain links TRBV20-1 to TRBJ2-7, with D perhaps matching TRBD1 (6 bases). The CDR3 contains 15 residues. Germline-derived CDR1 and CDR2 are DFQATT and SNEGSKA (reference sequence). V lost 3 bases, J lost 1 base, and 16 bases lay in between. In DNA form, the CDR3 reads TGCAGTGCTAGCAGGCCAGGGGACAAATCCTACGAGCAGTACTTC. Protein sequence: CSASRPGDKSYEQYF.

The table lists this clonotype with a few counts. At one boundary the junction diverges from the germline segment, which might be a read error. V is TRBV6-1 and J is TRBJ1-1; D gene ambiguous. The CDR3 is made up of 13 amino acids. The germline V gene encodes CDR1 MNHNS and CDR2 SASEGT. CDR3 residues: CASSDESPTEALF. CDR3 sequence (DNA): TGTGCCAGCAGTGACGAGAGTCCCACTGAAGCTCTCTTT.

On this clonotype: Its ends do not fully match the called genes, so a read error is possible. This chain uses TRBV6-5 with TRBJ2-3; 11 bases are shared with TRBD2. The CDR3 has 18 amino acids. CDR1 and CDR2 (germline): MNHEY, SVGAGI. CDR3 loop: CVSMAALGTSGYTDPQYF. In DNA, the CDR3 is TGTGTCAGCATGGCTGCCTTAGGGACTAGCGGATATACAGATCCGCAGTATTTT.

In regard to this clonotype: At one end the junction does not follow the germline gene, possibly because of a read error. The chain combines TRBV11-1 with TRBJ2-7; possible D gene TRBD2, 6 bases. CDR3 length equals 12 residues. Per germline, CDR1 SGHAT and CDR2 FQDESV (reference sequence). In nucleotides, the CDR3 is TGTGCCAGCAACTCGATAGGGAGGAAGCAATACTTC. Encoded protein: CASNSIGRKQYF.

As concerns this clonotype: Germline and junction disagree at one end, which may indicate a read error. The chain uses TRBV6-1 and TRBJ1-5, with D perhaps matching TRBD1 (6 bases). The CDR3 has 16 amino acids. Germline CDR1 reads MNHNS; CDR2 reads SASEGT. Here the CDR3 reads CASSPRQVLNNQPQHF. In DNA form, the CDR3 reads TGTGCCAGCAGTCCCCGACAGGTACTTAACAATCAGCCACAGCATTTT.

Notes on this clonotype: Since a much larger clone is just one base distant, this may be a read error. J is TRBJ1-4 and V is TRBV28; no reliable D call. V was clipped by 11 bases and J by 5 bases, with 12 bases between them. There are 12 residues in the CDR3. The V gene's germline CDR1 is MDHEN and CDR2 SYDVKM. The CDR3 loop is CACMGLNEKLFF. The CDR3 DNA follows: TGTGCCTGCATGGGGTTGAATGAAAAACTGTTTTTT. Full variable domain (rest looked up from reference TRBV28 and TRBJ1-4): DVKVTQSSRYLVKRTGEKVFLECVQDMDHENMFWYRQDPGLGLRLIYFSYDVKMKEKGDIPEGYSVSREKKERFSLILESASTNQTSMYLCACMGLNEKLFFGSGTQLSVL.

The table lists this clonotype with many counts. This sequence joins TRBV5-4 and TRBJ2-1; 10 nucleotides match TRBD1. The CDR3 spans 13 residues. Germline loops: CDR1 SGHNT, CDR2 YYREEE (reference sequence). CDR3 amino acids: CAARTGGFNEQFF. The CDR3 DNA reads as TGTGCGGCAAGGACAGGGGGGTTCAATGAGCAGTTCTTC.

Note on this clonotype: A much larger clone lies one base from this, so it may be a read error. The chain joins TRBV5-1 to TRBJ2-3; D is possibly TRBD1 or TRBD2 (5 bases each). The V gene's germline CDR1 is SGHRS and CDR2 YFSETQ. The CDR3 loop spans 17 amino acids. Trimming removed 2 bases at V and 4 bases at J, with 20 bases between. CDR3 sequence reads: CASSFGASAESADTQYF. The DNA for the CDR3 is TGCGCCAGCAGCTTCGGGGCGTCGGCGGAGAGCGCAGATACGCAGTATTTT.

This clonotype came up a few times. This clone may be a read error of a much larger clone one base away. The J gene is TRBJ1-5, the V gene TRBV4-1, with D unresolved. Germline loops: CDR1 MGHRA, CDR2 YSYEKL. This CDR3 has 14 amino acids. Here the CDR3 reads CTSSQDLAGQIQHF. The CDR3 DNA sequence: TGCACCAGCAGCCAAGATCTGGCAGGTCAGATTCAGCATTTT.

Only one count was recorded for this clonotype. Since a much larger clone is just one base distant, this may be a read error. The chain has TRBV30 and TRBJ2-3, with unresolved D. Trimming stripped 0 bases from V and 5 bases from J, with 12 bases between. Germline V CDR1 and CDR2: GTSNPN, SVGIG (reference sequence). The CDR3 runs 14 residues. The CDR3 nucleotides read TGTGCCTGGAGTGTATATCAGGTAGTAGATACGCAGTATTTT. This sequence encodes CAWSVYQVVDTQYF.

A note on this clonotype: Because the CDR3 is missing its conserved closing phenylalanine or tryptophan, this is likely a read error. The chain employs TRBV30 and TRBJ1-1; no firm D call. Germline CDR1 reads GTSNPN; CDR2 reads SVGIG (reference sequence). The CDR3 consists of 15 residues. CDR3 loop: CAWCVGVGRATGAFY. CDR3 bases: TGTGCCTGGTGTGTCGGGGTAGGGAGAGCCACTGGAGCTTTCTAT.

Notes on this clonotype: Possible read error: a much larger clone is one base away. The chain has TRBV5-1 and TRBJ1-1, with a possible D match to TRBD1 (5 bases). The CDR3 has 11 amino acids. In germline, CDR1 is SGHRS, CDR2 YFSETQ. V lost 9 bases and J lost 3, with 9 bases in between. The CDR3 is CANRGDTEAFF. Here the CDR3 DNA reads TGCGCCAACCGAGGGGACACTGAAGCTTTCTTT. Full variable domain (rest looked up from reference TRBV5-1 and TRBJ1-1): KAGVTQTPRYLIKTRGQQVTLSCSPISGHRSVSWYQQTPGQGLQFLFEYFSETQRNKGNFPGRFSGRQFSNSRSEMNVSTLELGDSALYLCANRGDTEAFFGQGTRLTVV.

The V gene is TRBV29-1, the J gene TRBJ2-5; 11 bases align to TRBD2. Looked up from germline, CDR1 is SQVTM and CDR2 is ANQGSEA. The V gene end was trimmed by 8 bases and the J gene end by 4 bases; junction bases not matched to a gene: 9. This CDR3 is 14 amino acids long. The CDR3 nucleotides read TGCAGCATTGCAGTAGCGGGAGGGGGAGAGACCCAGTACTTC. Translation: CSIAVAGGGETQYF.

Notes on this clonotype: One end of the junction varies from germline; a read error may be responsible. The chain carries TRBV11-1 and TRBJ2-7; D is possibly TRBD2 (5 bases). Per germline, CDR1 SGHAT and CDR2 FQDESV (reference sequence). The CDR3 loop spans 14 amino acids. The CDR3: CASSIEADRYEQYF. The CDR3 bases are TGTGCCAGCAGCATCGAAGCGGATCGGTACGAGCAGTACTTT.

This clonotype was seen ten or more times. The chain joins TRBV29-1 to TRBJ1-1; D is undetermined. The germline gives CDR1 SQVTM, CDR2 ANQGSEA. This CDR3 has 13 residues. The V end lost 7 bases, the J end lost 0 bases, and 12 bases lay between the germline ends. DNA of the CDR3: TGCAGCGCCTCCATCGGGGTGAACACTGAAGCTTTCTTT. This encodes CSASIGVNTEAFF.

In the case of this clonotype: A clone one base away is much larger, so this may be a read error. The chain combines TRBV2 with TRBJ2-7, with D tentatively TRBD1 or TRBD2 (5 bases each). This CDR3 is 12 amino acids long. From germline, CDR1 is SNHLY and CDR2 FYNNEI. CDR3 in amino acids: CASSAEGSGTDF. CDR3 DNA: TGTGCCAGCAGCGCTGAAGGGTCAGGGACGGACTTC.

This clonotype is medium-sized. This chain joins TRBV6-2 or TRBV6-3 and TRBJ2-1; 8 positions match TRBD2. Germline CDR1 reads MNHEY; CDR2 reads SVGEGT. J lost 2 bases, V lost 3 bases, and 9 bases had no gene match. The CDR3 covers 17 residues. The DNA of the CDR3 is TGTGCCAGCAGTTATACTAGGGCGGGAGGCCCCTACAATGAGCAGTTCTTC. Encoded protein: CASSYTRAGGPYNEQFF.

On this clonotype: A junction end diverges from the germline sequence, so it may reflect a read error. V and J are TRBV6-1 and TRBJ2-7; tentative D call: TRBD2 (6 bases). The CDR3 length is 16 residues. The V gene's germline CDR1 is MNHNS and CDR2 SASEGT. CDR3 residues: CASSGGASDSSYDQYF. CDR3 bases: TGTGCCAGTAGTGGGGGTGCTAGCGACAGCTCCTACGACCAGTACTTC.

The V and J genes are TRBV5-1 and TRBJ2-3; no definite D call. The CDR3 loop spans 12 amino acids. Germline CDR1 reads SGHRS; CDR2 reads YFSETQ. V gave up 5 bases and J gave up 9 bases, with 13 bases separating them. This CDR3 is CASSRASGTQYF. The CDR3 nucleotides are TGCGCCAGCAGTCGGGCTTCAGGAACGCAGTATTTT.

This clonotype was observed at least ten times. This rearrangement joins TRBV4-1 to TRBJ2-7; D remains unclear. The CDR3 extends over 13 amino acids. The germline V gene has CDR1 MGHRA and CDR2 YSYEKL. V was shortened by 3 bases and J by 4 bases, with 10 bases between the two germline ends. The CDR3 DNA is TGCGCCAGCAGCCAGTCTATAAGGTACGAGCAGTACTTC. Protein: CASSQSIRYEQYF.

On this clonotype: This may come from a read error, since a much larger clone is one base off. The chain uses TRBV20-1 and TRBJ1-5; D call uncertain. The length of the CDR3 is 13 residues. Trimming pared 7 bases from V and 3 bases from J, leaving 13 bases between. Germline assignment: CDR1 DFQATT and CDR2 SNEGSKA (reference sequence). The CDR3 nucleotides read TGCAGTGTTCGGGCGGATTACAATCAGCCCCAGCATTTT. Translated, it gives CSVRADYNQPQHF.

About this clonotype itself: A much larger clone lies a single base off, so this may be a read error. The CDR3 sequence: CASSFLNDQFF. In DNA form, the CDR3 reads TGCGCCAGCAGCTTTCTCAATGATCAGTTCTTC. The rearrangement joins TRBV5-1 to TRBJ2-1; D not certain. Looked up from germline, CDR1 is SGHRS and CDR2 is YFSETQ. This CDR3 comprises 11 residues.

In the case of this clonotype: Given the absence of the conserved phenylalanine or tryptophan at the CDR3 end, a read error is likely. The chain recombines TRBV6-2 or TRBV6-3 with TRBJ2-3; 7 nucleotides agree with TRBD1. Per the germline V gene, CDR1 is MNHEY and CDR2 is SVGEGT. This CDR3 region has 13 residues. The CDR3 DNA is TGTGCCAGCAATGACAGGGTCACAGATACACAGTATTAT. Translated, it gives CASNDRVTDTQYY.

As concerns this clonotype: Since the CDR3 does not end with the conserved phenylalanine or tryptophan, this likely comes from a read error. It is unclear where the CDR3 begins or ends on the DNA, so no DNA is shown, and the CDR3 is as TCRdb lists it. This chain links TRBV11-3 with TRBJ1-1; TRBD1 reflects the table's D call only, with no check against the DNA. Germline assignment: CDR1 SGHNT and CDR2 YENEEA. The CDR3 numbers 14 amino acids, ends counted. CDR3 amino acids: CASSSGQGYTEALL.